This is a list of T cell receptor beta chains from one sample in a study of shared clonotypes between healthy human individuals. Generated by immunoSEQ multiplex PCR, the TCRdb table keeps only in-frame clones and is missing some. The sample comprises 2.5 million or so clones, approximately 90% of which are singletons, and 0.14% rests with the top ten. Specimen: naive CD4+ T cells sorted from blood. Source of these receptors: a man younger than 30 in good health. Both conserved end residues are part of each CDR3. A D gene is named only where the DNA matches it firmly. Clone size is given for some rows only: seen once, a few or many times, or a class if the clone is expanded.

V	J	D	size	DNA	CDR3
TRBV6-1	TRBJ2-7	NA	once	TGTGCCAGCAGTGTAGAGGGGGGCTACGAGCAGTACTTC	CASSVEGGYEQYF
TRBV5-4	TRBJ2-2	NA	NA	TGTGCCAGCAGCTTGGCCCAGAAGAACACCGGGGAGCTGTTTTTT	CASSLAQKNTGELFF
TRBV11-2	TRBJ1-3	NA	NA	TGTGCCAGCAGCTTAAGTGAGAGCTCTGGAAACACCATATATTTT	CASSLSESSGNTIYF
TRBV5-1	TRBJ1-1	NA	NA	TGCGCCAGCAGCGACCCTGACAGCCGAGCTTTCTTT	CASSDPDSRAFF
TRBV5-1	TRBJ2-1	NA	once	TGCGCCAGCAGCTTCGACTGGTCCTACAATGAGCAGTTCTTC	CASSFDWSYNEQFF
TRBV30	TRBJ2-7	NA	NA	TGTGCCTGGAGTAGGCGGGACGAGCAGTACTTC	CAWSRRDEQYF
TRBV28	TRBJ1-2	NA	NA	TGTGCCAGCATCTGGGGGGACGGTAGCCATGGCTACACCTTC	CASIWGDGSHGYTF
TRBV6-5	TRBJ1-4	TRBD1	NA	TGTGCCAGCAGTCTGAAACAGGGGACCAATGAAAAACTGTTTTTT	CASSLKQGTNEKLFF
TRBV6-5	TRBJ1-3	TRBD1	NA	TGTGCCAGCAGTTACGACAGGGGCCCTGGAAACACCATATATTTT	CASSYDRGPGNTIYF
TRBV18	TRBJ1-4	TRBD1	NA	TGTGCCAGCTCACCGGGACAGGGAGCGGGTCCAACTAATGAAAAACTGTTTTTT	CASSPGQGAGPTNEKLFF
TRBV9	TRBJ2-7	TRBD2	NA	TGTGCCAGCAGTAGACTAGCGGAGTCCTACGAGCAGTACTTC	CASSRLAESYEQYF
TRBV7-9	TRBJ2-7	NA	NA	TGTGCCAGCAGCTACGGCCCCTACGAGCAGTACTTC	CASSYGPYEQYF
TRBV12-5	TRBJ2-7	TRBD2	NA	TGTGCTAGTGGTTTGGTCCTCGGGGTAGCGGGAGTCGAGCAGTACTTC	CASGLVLGVAGVEQYF
TRBV30	TRBJ1-6	NA	once	TGTGCCTGGAGTGTAGCGGGGGGTTCTCATTCACCCCTCCACTTT	CAWSVAGGSHSPLHF
TRBV5-6	TRBJ1-4	TRBD1	once	TGTGCCAGCAGCGCAAACAGGGGAGCGCAGGAAAAACTGTTTTTT	CASSANRGAQEKLFF
TRBV6-1	TRBJ1-2	NA	NA	TGTGCCAGCAGTGTAGGGACTCTCGACTATGGCTACACCTTC	CASSVGTLDYGYTF
TRBV5-1	TRBJ1-3	NA	NA	TGCGCCAGCAGCTTGGCCGGCATAAGCTCTGGAAACACCATATATTTT	CASSLAGISSGNTIYF
TRBV30	TRBJ2-3	TRBD2	NA	TGTGCCTGGAGGAGGGGACTAAGCGGCTCCACAGATACGCAGTATTTT	CAWRRGLSGSTDTQYF
TRBV18	TRBJ2-5	TRBD1	NA	TGTGCCAGCTCGGGACAGGCCTCGAGGGAGACCCAGTACTTC	CASSGQASRETQYF
TRBV19	TRBJ1-5	TRBD1	NA	TGTGCCAGTAGTTTCAACCAGGGGGCCCGTCAGCCCCAGCATTTT	CASSFNQGARQPQHF
TRBV4-3	TRBJ1-5	NA	NA	TGCGCCAGCAGCCAAGAAGGGGTAGGCAATCAGCCCCAGCATTTT	CASSQEGVGNQPQHF
TRBV2	TRBJ2-3	NA	NA	TGTGCCAGCAATGGCATATCAACAGATACGCAGTATTTT	CASNGISTDTQYF
TRBV6-6	TRBJ1-5	NA	once	TGTGCCAGCACCGTTACCCCAGGAGCCAGGGCGCCCCAGCATTTT	CASTVTPGARAPQHF
TRBV25-1	TRBJ2-7	NA	NA	TGTGCCAGCAGCCCACAGGGGGGGACCTACGAGCAGTACTTC	CASSPQGGTYEQYF
TRBV6-5	TRBJ2-2	TRBD1	NA	TGTGCCAGCAGTTACTCGAAAACAGGGGCCGGGGAGCTGTTTTTT	CASSYSKTGAGELFF
TRBV5-8	TRBJ1-2	NA	once	TGTGCCAGCAGCTACTGGACACAAACTAACTATGGCTACACCTTC	CASSYWTQTNYGYTF
TRBV2	TRBJ2-5	NA	NA	TGTGCCAGCAGTGATGACGGGGGGACCCAGTACTTC	CASSDDGGTQYF
TRBV10-3	TRBJ2-3	TRBD2	NA	TGTGCCATCAGTGTCGCCCTAGCGGGAGGGCCGACAGATACGCAGTATTTT	CAISVALAGGPTDTQYF
TRBV13	TRBJ2-7	TRBD2	NA	TGTGCCAGCAGCCAGGGACTAGCGGCCGATAAGCAGTACTTC	CASSQGLAADKQYF
TRBV11-2	TRBJ2-2	TRBD2	NA	TGTGCCAGCAGCCCCAGCGGGGGTGGAACCGGGGAGCTGTTTTTT	CASSPSGGGTGELFF
TRBV18	TRBJ2-1	NA	NA	TGTGCCAGCTCCCTGGCCGGAGGGCCGGTCAATGAGCAGTTCTTC	CASSLAGGPVNEQFF
TRBV5-1	TRBJ1-2	TRBD1	NA	TGCGCCAGCAGCTTACCGGGACAGGACTATGGCTACACCTTC	CASSLPGQDYGYTF
TRBV7-9	TRBJ2-3	TRBD2	NA	TGTGCCAGCACCTTAGGGCGGGAGTGGGGCACAGATACGCAGTATTTT	CASTLGREWGTDTQYF
TRBV13	TRBJ2-2	NA	NA	TGTGCCAGCAGCTTACGTACTAGCTGGGGCGGGGAGCTGTTTTTT	CASSLRTSWGGELFF
TRBV2	TRBJ1-3	TRBD1	NA	TGTGCCAGCAGTGAACAGGGGGCCGGAAACACCATATATTTT	CASSEQGAGNTIYF
TRBV6-5	TRBJ2-7	TRBD1	NA	TGTGCCAGCAGTCTGACAGGGGGGACCCACGAGCAGTACTTC	CASSLTGGTHEQYF
TRBV9	TRBJ2-1	TRBD2	NA	TGTGCCAGCAGCGTAGGCCTAGCGGGGTACAATGAGCAGTTCTTC	CASSVGLAGYNEQFF
TRBV2	TRBJ1-6	NA	NA	TGTGCCAGCAGTGACCAACAGGTTCGGAATTCACCCCTCCACTTT	CASSDQQVRNSPLHF
TRBV10-3	TRBJ2-7	NA	NA	TGTGCCATCAGTGATTGGCAGGCCTACGAGCAGTACTTC	CAISDWQAYEQYF
TRBV18	TRBJ2-7	TRBD1	NA	TGTGCCAGCTCACCATCATACAGGGGGCAAGATGGTGAGCAGTACTTC	CASSPSYRGQDGEQYF
TRBV5-1	TRBJ1-2	NA	NA	TGCGCCAGCAGCCCTATAACAGGGTCCTATGGCTACACCTTC	CASSPITGSYGYTF